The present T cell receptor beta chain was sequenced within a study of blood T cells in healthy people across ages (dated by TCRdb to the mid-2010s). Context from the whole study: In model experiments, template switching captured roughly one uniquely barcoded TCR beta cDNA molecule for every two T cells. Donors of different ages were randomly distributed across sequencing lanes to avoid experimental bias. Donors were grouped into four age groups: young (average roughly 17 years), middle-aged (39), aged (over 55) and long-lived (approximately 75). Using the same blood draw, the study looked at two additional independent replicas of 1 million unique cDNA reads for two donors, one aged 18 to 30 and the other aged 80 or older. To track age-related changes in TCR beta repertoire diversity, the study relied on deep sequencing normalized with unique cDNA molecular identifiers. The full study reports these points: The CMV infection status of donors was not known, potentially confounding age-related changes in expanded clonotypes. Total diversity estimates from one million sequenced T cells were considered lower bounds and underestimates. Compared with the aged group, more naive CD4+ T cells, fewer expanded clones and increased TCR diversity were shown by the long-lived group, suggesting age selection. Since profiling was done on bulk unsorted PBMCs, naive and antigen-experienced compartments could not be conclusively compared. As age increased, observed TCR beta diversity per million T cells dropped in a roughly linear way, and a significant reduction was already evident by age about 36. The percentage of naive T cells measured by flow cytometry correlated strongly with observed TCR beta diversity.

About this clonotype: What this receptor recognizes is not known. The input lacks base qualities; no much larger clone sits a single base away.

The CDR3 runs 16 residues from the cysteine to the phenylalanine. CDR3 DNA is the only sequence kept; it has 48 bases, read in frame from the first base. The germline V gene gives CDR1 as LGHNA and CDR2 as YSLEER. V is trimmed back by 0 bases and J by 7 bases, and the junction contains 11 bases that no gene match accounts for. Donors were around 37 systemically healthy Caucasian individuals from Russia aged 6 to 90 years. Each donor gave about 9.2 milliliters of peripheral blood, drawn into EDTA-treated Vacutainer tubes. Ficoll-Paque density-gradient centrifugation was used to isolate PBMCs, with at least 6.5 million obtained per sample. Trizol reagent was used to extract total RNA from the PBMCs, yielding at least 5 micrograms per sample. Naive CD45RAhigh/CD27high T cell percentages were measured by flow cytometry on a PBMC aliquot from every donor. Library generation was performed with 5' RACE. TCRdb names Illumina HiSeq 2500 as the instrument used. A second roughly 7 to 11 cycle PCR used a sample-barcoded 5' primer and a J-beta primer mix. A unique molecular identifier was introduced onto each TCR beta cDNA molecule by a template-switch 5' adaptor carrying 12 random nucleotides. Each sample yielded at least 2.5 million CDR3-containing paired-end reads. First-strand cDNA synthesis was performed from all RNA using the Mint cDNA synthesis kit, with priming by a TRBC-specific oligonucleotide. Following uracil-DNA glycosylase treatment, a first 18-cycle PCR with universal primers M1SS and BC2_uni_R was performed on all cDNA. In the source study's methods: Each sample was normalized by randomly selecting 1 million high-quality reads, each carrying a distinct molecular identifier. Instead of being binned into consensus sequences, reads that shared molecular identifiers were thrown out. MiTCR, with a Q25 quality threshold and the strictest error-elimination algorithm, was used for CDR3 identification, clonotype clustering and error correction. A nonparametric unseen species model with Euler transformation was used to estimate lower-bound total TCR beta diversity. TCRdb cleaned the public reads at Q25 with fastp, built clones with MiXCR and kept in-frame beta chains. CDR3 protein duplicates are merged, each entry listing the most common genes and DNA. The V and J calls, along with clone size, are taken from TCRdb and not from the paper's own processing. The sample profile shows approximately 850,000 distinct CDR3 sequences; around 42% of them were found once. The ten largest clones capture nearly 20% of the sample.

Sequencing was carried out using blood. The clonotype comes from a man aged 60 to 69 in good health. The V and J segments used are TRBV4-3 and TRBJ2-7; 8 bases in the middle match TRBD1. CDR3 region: CASSQDFGTGYNEQYF. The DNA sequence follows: TGCGCCAGCAGCCAAGATTTTGGGACAGGATACAATGAGCAGTACTTC.